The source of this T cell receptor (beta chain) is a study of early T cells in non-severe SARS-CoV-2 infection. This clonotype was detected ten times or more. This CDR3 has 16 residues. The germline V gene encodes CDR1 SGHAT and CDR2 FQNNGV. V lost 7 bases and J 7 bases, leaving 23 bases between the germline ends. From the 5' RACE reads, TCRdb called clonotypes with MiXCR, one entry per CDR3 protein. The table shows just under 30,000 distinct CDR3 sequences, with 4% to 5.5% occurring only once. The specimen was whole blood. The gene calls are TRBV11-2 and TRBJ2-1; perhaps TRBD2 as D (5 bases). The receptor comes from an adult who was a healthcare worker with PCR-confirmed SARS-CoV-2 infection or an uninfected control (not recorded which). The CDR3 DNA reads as TGTGCCAGCACCAGCTACACGACTTTAGGGAGAAATGAGCAGTTCTTC. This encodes CASTSYTTLGRNEQFF.